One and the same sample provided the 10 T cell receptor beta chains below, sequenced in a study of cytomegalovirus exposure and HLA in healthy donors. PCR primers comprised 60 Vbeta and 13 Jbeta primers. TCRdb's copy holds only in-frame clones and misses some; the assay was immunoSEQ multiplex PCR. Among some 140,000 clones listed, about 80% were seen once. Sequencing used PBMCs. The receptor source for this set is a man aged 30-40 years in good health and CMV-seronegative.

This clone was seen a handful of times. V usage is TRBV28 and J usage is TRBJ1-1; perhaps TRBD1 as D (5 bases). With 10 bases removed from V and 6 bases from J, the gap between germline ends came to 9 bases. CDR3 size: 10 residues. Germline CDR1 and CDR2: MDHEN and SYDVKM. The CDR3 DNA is TGTGCCACCACAGGCCCTGAAGCTTTCTTT. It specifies CATTGPEAFF.

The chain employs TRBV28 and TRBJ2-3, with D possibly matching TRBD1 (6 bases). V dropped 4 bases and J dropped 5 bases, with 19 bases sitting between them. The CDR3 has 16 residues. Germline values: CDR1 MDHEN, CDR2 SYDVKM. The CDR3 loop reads CASSSSGEGTRDTQYF. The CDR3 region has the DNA TGTGCCAGCAGTTCCTCAGGGGAAGGGACCAGAGATACGCAGTATTTT.

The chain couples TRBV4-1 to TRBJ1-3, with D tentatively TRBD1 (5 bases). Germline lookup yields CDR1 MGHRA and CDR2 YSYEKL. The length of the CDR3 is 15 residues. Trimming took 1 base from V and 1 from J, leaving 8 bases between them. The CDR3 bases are TGCGCCAGCAGCCAAGCAGGGCTATCTGGAAACACCATATATTTT. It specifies CASSQAGLSGNTIYF.

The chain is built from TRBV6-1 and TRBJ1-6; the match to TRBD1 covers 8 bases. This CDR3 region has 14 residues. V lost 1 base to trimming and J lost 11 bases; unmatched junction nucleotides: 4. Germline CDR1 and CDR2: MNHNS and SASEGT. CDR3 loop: CASSEGRQGPPLHF. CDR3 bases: TGTGCCAGCAGTGAAGGAAGACAGGGGCCACCCCTCCACTTT.

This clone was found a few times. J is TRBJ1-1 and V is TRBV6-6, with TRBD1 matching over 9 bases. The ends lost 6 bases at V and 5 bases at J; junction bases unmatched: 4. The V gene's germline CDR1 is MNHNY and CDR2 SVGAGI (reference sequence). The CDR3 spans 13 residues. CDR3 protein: CASSLQGATEAFF. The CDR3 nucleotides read TGTGCCAGCAGCTTACAGGGGGCAACTGAAGCTTTCTTT.

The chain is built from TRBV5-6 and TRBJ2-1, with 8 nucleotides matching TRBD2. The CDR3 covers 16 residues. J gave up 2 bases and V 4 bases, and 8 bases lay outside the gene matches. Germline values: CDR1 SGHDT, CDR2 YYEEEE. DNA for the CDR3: TGTGCCAGCAGCGACGAGCGGGAGAGAACCTACAATGAGCAGTTCTTC. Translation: CASSDERERTYNEQFF.

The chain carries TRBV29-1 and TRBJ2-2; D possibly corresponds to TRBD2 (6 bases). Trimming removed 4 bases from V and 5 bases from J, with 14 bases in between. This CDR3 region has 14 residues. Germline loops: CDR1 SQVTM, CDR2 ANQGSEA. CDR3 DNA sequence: TGCAGCGTTGGGCGGCTTGGGGGGACCGGGGAGCTGTTTTTT. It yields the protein CSVGRLGGTGELFF.

In DNA form, the CDR3 reads TGTGCCAGCACTGCAGGGGGCGGCTATGGCTACACCTTC. Amino acid sequence: CASTAGGGYGYTF. The chain has TRBV6-6 and TRBJ1-2; 8 positions match TRBD1. V trimming: 7 bases; J trimming: 4 bases; junction bases outside the gene matches: 5. The CDR3 extends over 13 amino acids. Germline assignment: CDR1 MNHNY and CDR2 SVGAGI (reference sequence).

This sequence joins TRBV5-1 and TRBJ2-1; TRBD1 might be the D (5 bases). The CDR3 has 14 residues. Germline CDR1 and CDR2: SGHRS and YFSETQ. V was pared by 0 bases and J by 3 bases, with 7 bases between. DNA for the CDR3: TGCGCCAGCAGCTTGGGGACACTCTACAATGAGCAGTTCTTC. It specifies CASSLGTLYNEQFF.

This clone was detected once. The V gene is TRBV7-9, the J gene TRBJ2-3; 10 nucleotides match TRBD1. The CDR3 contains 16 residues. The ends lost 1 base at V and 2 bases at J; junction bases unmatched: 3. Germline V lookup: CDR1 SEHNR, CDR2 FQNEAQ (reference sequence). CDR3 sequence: CASSLGQGAFTDTQYF. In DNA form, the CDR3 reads TGTGCCAGCAGCTTAGGACAGGGGGCCTTCACAGATACGCAGTATTTT.